What follows are 17 T cell receptor beta chains derived from one specimen sequenced in a study of Graves' ophthalmopathy and Graves' hyperthyroidism (dated by TCRdb to the late 2010s). Sequencing was performed on an Illumina HiSeq 2000. For repertoire sequencing, TCR beta CDR3 regions were amplified from RNA transcripts. HTBI primers and the Qiagen OneStep RT-PCR kit were used in a first-round RT-PCR, which was followed by a second-round multiplex PCR, size selection and purification. Starting from the raw public reads, TCRdb applied fastp trimming at Q25, assembled clones with MiXCR and retained in-frame beta chains. Records with the same CDR3 protein are collapsed into one entry carrying the most frequent genes and DNA. The sample has 500,000 to 700,000 distinct CDR3 sequences on record, about 35% of them singletons. Jointly, the top ten make up over 3.5% of the sample. The specimen sequenced was peripheral blood or thyroid tissue (not recorded which). The receptors stem from an adult man with Graves' hyperthyroidism.

This clonotype was picked up many times. The chain recombines TRBV20-1 with TRBJ2-2, with D maybe TRBD2 (6 bases). Germline V gene data show CDR1 as DFQATT and CDR2 as SNEGSKA (reference sequence). Trimming cost V 5 bases and J 4 bases, with 14 bases left between them. There are 14 residues in the CDR3. The CDR3 is CSARDWMGTGELFF. CDR3 nucleotide sequence: TGCAGTGCTCGGGACTGGATGGGCACCGGGGAGCTGTTTTTT.

The chain couples TRBV7-9 to TRBJ2-7, with a possible D match to TRBD2 (6 bases). In germline, CDR1 is SEHNR, CDR2 FQNEAQ (reference sequence). V lost 5 bases to trimming and J lost 6 bases, with 17 bases between them. This CDR3 has 14 residues. The DNA of the CDR3 is TGTGCCAGCAGCCAAGGGACCACCGGGGGCGAGCAGTACTTC. Its protein product is CASSQGTTGGEQYF.

There are a few counts of this clonotype. The chain joins TRBV3-1 to TRBJ2-2, with D unclear. The germline V gene has CDR1 LGHDT and CDR2 YNNKEL (reference sequence). The CDR3 consists of 14 residues. V was cut by 0 bases and J by 8 bases, with 10 bases left in between. The CDR3 sequence is CASSQEPLGGELFF. In DNA form, the CDR3 reads TGTGCCAGCAGCCAAGAACCCCTGGGTGGGGAGCTGTTTTTT.

This clonotype was counted many times. J is TRBJ1-6 and V is TRBV2; TRBD1 matches at 10 bases. CDR1 and CDR2 from the germline V gene are SNHLY and FYNNEI. This CDR3 region has 15 residues. V shed 7 bases, J shed 8 bases, and the junction held 8 bases outside the gene matches. CDR3 sequence reads: CASTRQGAEYSPLHF. The CDR3 nucleotides are TGTGCCAGCACCCGACAGGGGGCAGAATATTCACCCCTCCACTTT.

There are many counts of this clonotype. The gene calls are TRBV12-3 or TRBV12-4 and TRBJ2-7; D remains ambiguous. This CDR3 spans 12 amino acids. Trimming pared 9 bases from V and 3 bases from J, leaving 12 bases between. In nucleotides, the CDR3 is TGTGCCAGTCGGTCGGTTGGCTACGAGCAGTACTTC. Translation gives CASRSVGYEQYF.

This chain uses TRBV9 with TRBJ1-2; 9 bases are a match to TRBD1. Germline V gene sequence: CDR1 SGDLS, CDR2 YYNGEE. This CDR3 has 18 residues. With V trimmed by 4 bases and J by 3 bases, 16 bases remained unmatched. The CDR3 spells CASSHRRETGGAYYGYTF. CDR3 DNA sequence: TGTGCCAGCAGCCACCGCCGGGAGACAGGGGGGGCCTACTATGGCTACACCTTC.

V and J are TRBV19 and TRBJ1-2, with 7 bases identical to TRBD1. CDR1 and CDR2 (germline): LNHDA, SQIVND (reference sequence). CDR3 length equals 14 residues. The junction had 5 bases not matched to a gene; V was cut back by 1 base and J by 6 bases. The CDR3 nucleotides are TGTGCCAGTAGTATAGGACAGGGCCTTGATGGCTACACCTTC. Its translation: CASSIGQGLDGYTF.

This clonotype was counted many times. This sequence joins TRBV11-2 and TRBJ2-5; 9 bases agree with TRBD2. Unmatched junction bases numbered 8, after V lost 1 base and J lost 5 bases. CDR3 size: 16 residues. Looked up from germline, CDR1 is SGHAT and CDR2 is FQNNGV. DNA for the CDR3: TGTGCCAGCAGCTTAGGTGCCAGCGGGAGGAGGGAGACCCAGTACTTC. Translating gives CASSLGASGRRETQYF. The variable domain in full, with the rest retrieved from reference TRBV11-2 and TRBJ2-5, is EAGVAQSPRYKIIEKRQSVAFWCNPISGHATLYWYQQILGQGPKLLIQFQNNGVVDDSQLPKDRFSAERLKGVDSTLKIQPAKLEDSAVYLCASSLGASGRRETQYFGPGTRLLVL.

As to this clonotype: One junction end does not reproduce the germline sequence, and a read error may be involved. V usage is TRBV12-3 or TRBV12-4 and J usage is TRBJ1-4; D remains ambiguous. CDR3 size: 18 residues. The CDR3 spells CASSQDPGRPGNNEKLFF. DNA for the CDR3: TGCGCCAGCAGCCAAGATCCCGGGCGGCCAGGAAATAATGAAAAACTGTTTTTT.

As regards this clonotype: This may stem from a read error, because a much larger clone lies one nucleotide away. This chain joins TRBV7-9 and TRBJ2-2; 7 bases map to TRBD2. Germline values: CDR1 SEHNR, CDR2 FQNEAQ (reference sequence). After removal of 2 bases from V and 6 bases from J, the junction contained 18 bases not matched to a gene. CDR3 length: 19 amino acids. CDR3 residues: CASSLTWADGGYRSGELFF. In DNA, the CDR3 is TGTGCCAGCAGCTTAACCTGGGCTGACGGGGGGTATAGATCCGGGGAGCTGTTTTTT.

This clonotype was counted a few times. The genes are TRBV9 and TRBJ2-7; tentative D call: TRBD2 (5 bases). CDR3 size: 14 residues. Germline V gene sequence: CDR1 SGDLS, CDR2 YYNGEE. With 0 bases removed from V and 0 bases from J, the gap between germline ends came to 7 bases. CDR3 DNA: TGTGCCAGCAGCGTAGCGGGGTTCTCCTACGAGCAGTACTTC. Translation gives CASSVAGFSYEQYF.

This clonotype was picked up many times. The chain recombines TRBV20-1 with TRBJ2-2; D is possibly TRBD2 (6 bases). Germline-derived CDR1 and CDR2 are DFQATT and SNEGSKA (reference sequence). V dropped 1 base and J dropped 0 bases, with 15 bases sitting between them. This CDR3 spans 17 amino acids. For the CDR3, the DNA is TGCAGTGCTAGAGGGCCCGCGGGGAGGCCGAACACCGGGGAGCTGTTTTTT. The encoded protein is CSARGPAGRPNTGELFF.

This clonotype was found many times. The genes are TRBV5-8 and TRBJ1-4; D gene unclear. V shed 4 bases and J shed 7 bases, with 11 bases lying between them. Germline loops: CDR1 SGHTS, CDR2 YDEGEE. This CDR3 contains 13 residues. The CDR3 reads CASSPAFGEKLFF. The CDR3 coding sequence is TGTGCCAGCAGCCCGGCTTTCGGTGAAAAACTGTTTTTT.

This clonotype has at least ten counts. The chain is built from TRBV4-1 and TRBJ1-5, with TRBD1 as a possible D gene (6 bases). V was shortened by 1 base and J by 0 bases, with 13 bases between the two germline ends. The CDR3 length is 17 residues. Germline CDR1 is MGHRA and CDR2 is YSYEKL. This CDR3 is CASSQGQATSSNQPQHF. As DNA, the CDR3 is TGCGCCAGCAGCCAAGGACAGGCTACGAGTAGCAATCAGCCCCAGCATTTT.

Turning to this clonotype: One end of the junction varies from germline; a read error may be responsible. V usage is TRBV7-3 and J usage is TRBJ2-7, with D unresolved. Germline V gene lookup returns CDR1 SGHTA and CDR2 FQGTGA. The CDR3 loop spans 16 amino acids. In DNA form, the CDR3 reads TGCGCCAGCAGCCAAGATTCAGTAGCAGGCTCCTACGAGCAGTACTTC. Amino acids: CASSQDSVAGSYEQYF.

This clonotype was observed at least ten times. The chain links TRBV6-1 to TRBJ1-6; no clear D gene. The germline V and J ends were trimmed by 3 bases and 10 bases, with 16 bases remaining between them. This CDR3 comprises 15 residues. CDR1 is MNHNS and CDR2 is SASEGT in the germline V gene. The CDR3 spells CASSDGVGFSSPLHF. In DNA, the CDR3 is TGTGCCAGCAGTGACGGTGTCGGGTTCAGCTCACCCCTCCACTTT.

This clonotype was found many times. The genes are TRBV7-3 and TRBJ1-1, with TRBD1 identical over 12 bases. The V and J ends lost 2 bases and 0 bases, in that order; junction bases with no gene match: 4. CDR1 and CDR2 (germline): SGHTA, FQGTGA. The CDR3 is 17 residues long. CDR3 nucleotides: TGTGCCAGCAGCTTAGTGGGGACAGGGGGCTTGAACACTGAAGCTTTCTTT. As protein: CASSLVGTGGLNTEAFF.